Following are 22 T cell receptor beta chains from one sample sequenced in a study of blood T cells in healthy people across ages. Together with a sample-barcoded 5' primer, a J-beta primer mix was included in a second PCR lasting roughly 6 to 12 cycles. TCRdb fed the 5' RACE reads into MiXCR, producing one record per CDR3 protein. Of about 1.8 million distinct CDR3 sequences in the sample, roughly 49% are singletons; the top ten hold roughly 2.1%. Sequences were obtained from blood. The receptor set was obtained from a woman aged 40 to 49 in good health.

The gene calls are TRBV3-1 and TRBJ2-5; 7 bases agree with TRBD1. Matching the DNA end better, TRBJ2-7 makes the J call doubtful. Germline CDR1 and CDR2: LGHDT and YNNKEL (reference sequence). The CDR3 is 16 residues long. CDR3 coding DNA: TGTGCCAGCAGCCAAGTTCAGACAGGGTGGCACTACGAGCAGTACTTC. It codes for CASSQVQTGWHYEQYF.

Concerning this clonotype itself: The junction shows a germline mismatch at one end, possibly a read error. The chain joins TRBV27 to TRBJ2-7; 8 nucleotides line up with TRBD1. The CDR3 is 13 amino acids. Germline V CDR1 and CDR2: MNHEY, SMNVEV (reference sequence). CDR3 nucleotides: TGTGCCTGCAGCGTGGACAGGGTCCACGAGCAGTACTTC. Translating gives CACSVDRVHEQYF.

The count of this clonotype is one. J is TRBJ1-4 and V is TRBV20-1; a possible D gene is TRBD1 (5 bases). V lost 3 bases and J 8 bases, leaving 10 bases between the germline ends. This CDR3 contains 12 residues. Germline V gives CDR1 DFQATT, CDR2 SNEGSKA (reference sequence). CDR3 nucleotides: TGCAGTGCTAGGGGACTCCTCGAAAAACTGTTTTTT. Protein sequence: CSARGLLEKLFF.

The chain links TRBV4-1 to TRBJ2-5, with D possibly being TRBD2 (5 bases). Germline V gene lookup returns CDR1 MGHRA and CDR2 YSYEKL. V lost 3 bases, J lost 1 base, and 12 bases lay in between. The CDR3 has 15 amino acids. The CDR3 here is CASSQAPGIQETQYF. CDR3 sequence (DNA): TGCGCCAGCAGCCAGGCCCCGGGAATCCAAGAGACCCAGTACTTC.

The V and J genes are TRBV7-2 and TRBJ2-5, with 9 bases identical to TRBD2. V was clipped by 0 bases and J by 2 bases; unmatched bases: 4. This CDR3 is built from 16 residues. Germline CDR1 and CDR2: SGHTA and FQGNSA. CDR3: CASSLASLAGQETQYF. In nucleotides, the CDR3 is TGTGCCAGCAGCTTAGCATCCCTAGCGGGGCAAGAGACCCAGTACTTC.

There are a few counts of this clonotype. This chain connects TRBV6-6 to TRBJ1-4, with TRBD1 identical over 9 bases. The CDR3 extends over 14 amino acids. After removal of 6 bases from V and 8 bases from J, the junction contained 7 bases not matched to a gene. Germline lookup yields CDR1 MNHNY and CDR2 SVGAGI (reference sequence). CDR3 bases: TGTGCCAGCAGAGTACAGGGGGCTGGAGAAAAACTGTTTTTT. Translation gives CASRVQGAGEKLFF.

The V gene is TRBV10-3, the J gene TRBJ2-5; a possible D gene is TRBD2 (5 bases). CDR1 ENHRY and CDR2 SYGVKD come from the germline V gene. V was clipped by 6 bases and J by 3 bases, with 17 bases between them. The CDR3 has 15 residues. CDR3 nucleotide sequence: TGTGCCATCAGGCGGGCCTATAACTCGGAAGAGACCCAGTACTTC. Translating gives CAIRRAYNSEETQYF.

This sequence joins TRBV9 and TRBJ2-3; D might be TRBD1 or TRBD2, each matching 5 bases. Germline CDR1 SGDLS, CDR2 YYNGEE. Trimming shortened V by 7 bases and J by 2 bases, and 26 bases separated the two germline ends. The length of the CDR3 is 18 residues. For the CDR3, the DNA is TGTGCCAGCTCCGACACAGAAACCGGGGCCTACATCACAGATACGCAGTATTTT. This sequence encodes CASSDTETGAYITDTQYF.

Comments on this clonotype: An end of the junction differs from the germline gene, which may be a read error. V is TRBV28 and J is TRBJ2-7; unclear D gene. The germline CDR1 and CDR2 sequences are MDHEN and SYDVKM. This CDR3 is built from 13 residues. CDR3 residues: CASSLLGSSEQYF. The CDR3 coding sequence is TGTGCCAGCAGTTTACTCGGGTCCTCCGAGCAGTACTTC.

This rearrangement joins TRBV7-2 to TRBJ2-3; D gene ambiguous. The V and J ends lost 1 base and 2 bases respectively, with 10 bases between them. Germline-derived CDR1 and CDR2 are SGHTA and FQGNSA. There are 15 residues in the CDR3. The CDR3 is CASSLETRITDTQYF. CDR3 coding DNA: TGTGCCAGCAGCTTAGAGACGCGGATCACAGATACGCAGTATTTT.

As regards this clonotype: One end of the junction does not line up with germline, which may come from a read error. The chain has TRBV7-7 and TRBJ2-5; D possibly uses TRBD1 or TRBD2 (5 bases each). The CDR3 spans 15 residues. From germline, CDR1 is SSHAT and CDR2 FNYEAQ (reference sequence). The CDR3 DNA reads as TGTGCTAGCAGCTTACCAGGGCTCGGGACGGAGACCCAGTACTTC. It encodes CASSLPGLGTETQYF.

V is TRBV28 and J is TRBJ1-4; D is perhaps TRBD1 (5 bases). V was cut by 8 bases and J by 5 bases, with 12 bases left in between. The CDR3 runs 13 residues. From germline, CDR1 is MDHEN and CDR2 SYDVKM. The CDR3 protein is CASRRQQNEKLFF. CDR3 DNA: TGTGCCAGCCGTAGACAGCAAAATGAAAAACTGTTTTTT.

The chain links TRBV19 to TRBJ2-1; 12 nucleotides line up with TRBD2. V gave up 5 bases and J gave up 6 bases; unmatched junction bases: 11. Germline values: CDR1 LNHDA, CDR2 SQIVND (reference sequence). The CDR3 totals 17 residues. CDR3 nucleotide sequence: TGTGCCAGTAGTCGACTAGCGGGGGTGTCTCTCAGCAATGAGCAGTTCTTC. The encoded protein is CASSRLAGVSLSNEQFF.

The rearrangement uses TRBV6-4 and TRBJ2-1, with TRBD2 matching 12 bases. The CDR3 is 16 residues long. Germline trimming cut 2 bases from V and 1 base from J; bases unmatched to any gene: 0. The germline V gene has CDR1 MRHNA and CDR2 SNTAGT. CDR3 sequence: CASSDGLAGSYNEQFF. CDR3 bases: TGTGCCAGCAGTGACGGACTAGCGGGATCCTACAATGAGCAGTTCTTC.

This chain uses TRBV20-1 with TRBJ2-5; either TRBD1 or TRBD2 may supply D (5 bases each). Trimming took 6 bases from V and 5 from J, leaving 22 bases between them. This CDR3 has 15 amino acids. Germline V gene sequence: CDR1 DFQATT, CDR2 SNEGSKA (reference sequence). CDR3 nucleotide sequence: TGCAGTGCCCGCTTCCGTCGACGGGGCGAGGAGACCCAGTACTTC. This encodes CSARFRRRGEETQYF.

The CDR3 here is CASSQLQGSDEQYF. The CDR3 DNA reads TGCGCCAGCAGCCAACTACAGGGTTCGGACGAGCAGTACTTC. The V and J genes are TRBV4-3 and TRBJ2-7; the D gene is possibly TRBD1 (6 bases). Germline loops: CDR1 LGHNA, CDR2 YSLEER. V was clipped by 2 bases and J by 5 bases, with 13 bases between them. The CDR3 has 14 amino acids.

The chain uses TRBV29-1 and TRBJ2-3, with no clear D. Germline lookup yields CDR1 SQVTM and CDR2 ANQGSEA. Trimming removed 3 bases at V and 10 bases at J, with 8 bases between. This CDR3 contains 10 residues. The CDR3 nucleotides read TGCAGCGTTGACCCGCCCGCGCAGTATTTT. It yields the protein CSVDPPAQYF.

This rearrangement joins TRBV7-2 to TRBJ2-7; no definite D call. The CDR3 covers 12 residues. Germline assignment: CDR1 SGHTA and CDR2 FQGNSA. V lost 0 bases to trimming and J lost 10 bases, with 10 bases between them. The chain's CDR3 is CASSLAQPGQYF. CDR3 nucleotides: TGTGCCAGCAGCTTAGCCCAGCCGGGCCAGTACTTC.

This chain connects TRBV4-3 to TRBJ2-1; 11 bases align to TRBD1. With 0 bases clipped from V and 6 bases from J, the junction kept 4 bases outside the gene matches. The germline CDR1 and CDR2 sequences are LGHNA and YSLEER. The CDR3 totals 16 residues. CDR3 residues: CASSQDGQGAFNEQFF. The CDR3 nucleotides read TGCGCCAGCAGCCAAGATGGACAGGGGGCTTTCAATGAGCAGTTCTTC.

The chain recombines TRBV15 with TRBJ2-3, with 11 bases fitting TRBD2. With V trimmed by 4 bases and J by 3 bases, 3 bases remained unmatched. The germline gives CDR1 LNHNV, CDR2 YYDKDF (reference sequence). The CDR3 extends over 15 amino acids. The CDR3 sequence: CATSTGLAETDTQYF. DNA of the CDR3: TGTGCCACCAGCACGGGACTAGCGGAAACAGATACGCAGTATTTT.

The rearrangement joins TRBV9 to TRBJ2-5; weak D call: TRBD1 (6 bases). CDR1 is SGDLS and CDR2 is YYNGEE in the germline V gene. The CDR3 is 14 amino acids. Trimming pared 3 bases from V and 4 bases from J, leaving 13 bases between. DNA of the CDR3: TGTGCCAGCAGCGCGACCCTCAGGGGAGAGACCCAGTACTTC. Protein product: CASSATLRGETQYF.

The V gene is TRBV6-2 or TRBV6-3, the J gene TRBJ2-5; the match to TRBD1 covers 12 bases. V gave up 5 bases and J gave up 6 bases; unmatched junction bases: 13. The length of the CDR3 is 17 residues. The germline gives CDR1 MNHEY, CDR2 SVGEGT. The CDR3: CASSETTPGQGAKTQYF. CDR3 sequence (DNA): TGTGCCAGCAGTGAGACAACTCCGGGACAGGGGGCAAAGACCCAGTACTTC.